This entry concerns a single T cell receptor (beta chain). The CDR3 is 12 amino acids. Germline V gives CDR1 SGHVS, CDR2 FQNEAQ. Trimming removed 11 bases at V and 2 bases at J, with 10 bases between. This sample is part of a study of blood T cell repertoires in COVID-19. Sequencing used immunoSEQ multiplex PCR; TCRdb keeps in-frame clones, though not all of them. The repertoire holds around 23,000 clones, about four fifths seen once, with over 6% in the top ten. The sample consisted of peripheral blood. The clonotype originates from a man aged 50 to 59 with COVID-19, enrolled during active disease. This chain links TRBV7-8 with TRBJ1-5, with D unclear. CDR3 residues: CASGKGNQPQHF. CDR3 in DNA: TGTGCCTCGGGGAAAGGCAATCAGCCCCAGCATTTT.